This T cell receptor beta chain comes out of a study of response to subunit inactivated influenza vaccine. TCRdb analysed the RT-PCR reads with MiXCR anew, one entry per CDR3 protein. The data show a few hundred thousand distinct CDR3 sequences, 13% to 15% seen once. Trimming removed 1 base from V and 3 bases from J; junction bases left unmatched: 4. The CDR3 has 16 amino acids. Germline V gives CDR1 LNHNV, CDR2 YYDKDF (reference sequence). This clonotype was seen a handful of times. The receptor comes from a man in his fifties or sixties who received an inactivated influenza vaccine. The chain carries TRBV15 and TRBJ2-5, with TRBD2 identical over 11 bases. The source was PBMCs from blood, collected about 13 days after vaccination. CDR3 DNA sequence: TGTGCCACCAGCAGAGGGACACTAGCGGGAGAAGAGACCCAGTACTTC. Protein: CATSRGTLAGEETQYF.